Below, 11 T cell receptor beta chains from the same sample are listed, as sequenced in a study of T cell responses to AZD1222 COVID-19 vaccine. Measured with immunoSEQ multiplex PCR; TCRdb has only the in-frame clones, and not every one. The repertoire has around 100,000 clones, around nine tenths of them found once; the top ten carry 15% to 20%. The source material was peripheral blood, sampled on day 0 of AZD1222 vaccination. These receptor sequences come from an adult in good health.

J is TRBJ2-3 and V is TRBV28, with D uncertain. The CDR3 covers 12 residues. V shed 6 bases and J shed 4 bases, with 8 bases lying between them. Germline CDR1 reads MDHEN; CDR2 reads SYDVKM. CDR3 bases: TGTGCCAGCAGCCCACTGTCAGATACGCAGTATTTT. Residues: CASSPLSDTQYF.

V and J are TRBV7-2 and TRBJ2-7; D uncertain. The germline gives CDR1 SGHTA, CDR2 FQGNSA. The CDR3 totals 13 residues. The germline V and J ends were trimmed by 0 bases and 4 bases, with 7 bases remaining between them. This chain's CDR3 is CASSLAVLYEQYF. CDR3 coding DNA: TGTGCCAGCAGCTTAGCGGTGCTTTACGAGCAGTACTTC.

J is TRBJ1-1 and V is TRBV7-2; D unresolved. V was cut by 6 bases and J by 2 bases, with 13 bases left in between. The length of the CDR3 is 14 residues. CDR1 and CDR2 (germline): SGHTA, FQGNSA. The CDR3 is CASRPSLRNTEAFF. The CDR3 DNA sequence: TGTGCCAGCAGGCCCAGTCTCCGTAACACTGAAGCTTTCTTT.

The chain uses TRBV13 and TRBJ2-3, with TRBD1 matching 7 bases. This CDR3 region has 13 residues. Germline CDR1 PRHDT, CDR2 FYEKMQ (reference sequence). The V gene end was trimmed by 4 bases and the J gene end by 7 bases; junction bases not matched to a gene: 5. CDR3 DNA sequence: TGTGCCAGCAGCTCTTTCAGGGGGAATACGCAGTATTTT. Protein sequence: CASSSFRGNTQYF.

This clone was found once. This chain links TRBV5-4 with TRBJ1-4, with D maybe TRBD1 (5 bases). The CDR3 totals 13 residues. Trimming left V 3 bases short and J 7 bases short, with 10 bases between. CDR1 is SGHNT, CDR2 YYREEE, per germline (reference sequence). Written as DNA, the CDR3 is TGTGCCAGCAGCTCAGCAGGGCTTGAAAAACTGTTTTTT. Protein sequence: CASSSAGLEKLFF.

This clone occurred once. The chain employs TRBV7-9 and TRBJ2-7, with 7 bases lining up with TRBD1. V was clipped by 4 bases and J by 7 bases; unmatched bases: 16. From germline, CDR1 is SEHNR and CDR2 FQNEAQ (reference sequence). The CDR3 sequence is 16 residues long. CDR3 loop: CASSSAQLDPGGEQYF. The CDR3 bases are TGTGCCAGCAGCTCCGCCCAACTTGACCCAGGGGGTGAGCAGTACTTC.

In DNA, the CDR3 is TGTGCCAGCAGCCAACTAGCGGGGGGCTACAATGAGCAGTTCTTC. Its translation: CASSQLAGGYNEQFF. The chain combines TRBV7-6 with TRBJ2-1, with 12 bases lining up with TRBD2. The germline CDR1 and CDR2 sequences are SGHVS and FNYEAQ. V lost 5 bases and J lost 3; bases outside the gene matches: 2. The CDR3 extends over 15 amino acids.

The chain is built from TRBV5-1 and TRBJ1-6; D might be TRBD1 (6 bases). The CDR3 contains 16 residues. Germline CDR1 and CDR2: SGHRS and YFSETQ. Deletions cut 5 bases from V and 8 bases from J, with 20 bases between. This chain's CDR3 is CASRWTRGAEDSPLHF. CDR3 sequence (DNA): TGCGCCAGCAGATGGACCAGGGGCGCCGAGGATTCACCCCTCCACTTT.

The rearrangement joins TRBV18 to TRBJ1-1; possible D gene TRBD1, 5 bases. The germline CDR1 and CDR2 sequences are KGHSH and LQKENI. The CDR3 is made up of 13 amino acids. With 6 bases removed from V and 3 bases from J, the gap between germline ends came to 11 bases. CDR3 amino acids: CASSQGVDTEAFF. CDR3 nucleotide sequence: TGTGCCAGCTCCCAAGGGGTGGACACTGAAGCTTTCTTT.

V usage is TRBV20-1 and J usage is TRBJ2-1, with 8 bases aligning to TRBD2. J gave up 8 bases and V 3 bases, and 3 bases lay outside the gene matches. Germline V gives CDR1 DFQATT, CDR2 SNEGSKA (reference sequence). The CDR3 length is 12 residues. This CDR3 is CSASRGGDEQFF. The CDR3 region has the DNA TGCAGTGCTAGTCGGGGGGGAGATGAGCAGTTCTTC.

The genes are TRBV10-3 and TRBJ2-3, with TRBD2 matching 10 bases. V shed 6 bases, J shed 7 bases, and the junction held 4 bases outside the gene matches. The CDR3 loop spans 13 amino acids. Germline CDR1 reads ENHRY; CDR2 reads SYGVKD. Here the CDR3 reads CAIRLAGENTQYF. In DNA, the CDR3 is TGTGCCATCAGGCTAGCGGGGGAGAATACGCAGTATTTT.